A selection of T cell receptor beta chains follows, all from one sample in a study of blood T cell repertoires in COVID-19. Only in-frame clones appear in the TCRdb table, and some are missing; sequencing was by immunoSEQ multiplex PCR. The table includes more than 35,000 clones, roughly 82% detected once. The material sequenced was peripheral blood. The receptors derive from a man aged 45-65 years with active or convalescent COVID-19. Both conserved end residues are part of each CDR3. D genes are given only for firm matches. A row's size may be missing; if present it is once, few, many or a size class.

v_call,j_call,d_call,clone_size,cdr3_nt,cdr3_aa
TRBV13,TRBJ1-2,NA,NA,TGTGCCAGCAGCTCGGAGGACAGCAGGAACGCCAAAAATGGCTACACCTTC,CASSSEDSRNAKNGYTF
TRBV6-2/TRBV6-3,TRBJ1-1,NA,NA,TGTGCCAGCAGTTACTCTTCAGCTACCACGGGAAAAGCTTTCTTT,CASSYSSATTGKAFF
TRBV3-1/TRBV3-2,TRBJ1-1,NA,few,TGTGCCAGCAGCATCCGGGACACGGGGAACACTGAAGCTTTCTTT,CASSIRDTGNTEAFF
TRBV6-6,TRBJ1-4,NA,once,TGTGCCAGCAGTTACTCACGGGTCGATGAAAAACTGTTTTTT,CASSYSRVDEKLFF
TRBV12-5,TRBJ1-5,TRBD1,NA,TGTGCTAGTGGTTTGACGGCAGGGGGTCAGCCCCAGCATTTT,CASGLTAGGQPQHF
TRBV4-1,TRBJ2-2,NA,few,TGCGCCAGCATGCCAAGTACACTTAGGGGCGGGGAGCTGTTTTTT,CASMPSTLRGGELFF
TRBV7-3,TRBJ2-1,TRBD2,few,TGTGCCAGCAGCGAGGTAGGGCTAGCGGGGGCGCAGGGTGAGCAGTTCTTC,CASSEVGLAGAQGEQFF
TRBV9,TRBJ2-3,TRBD2,NA,TGTGCCAGCAGCGTAGGTAGCGGGGCCAGCACAGATACGCAGTATTTT,CASSVGSGASTDTQYF
TRBV25-1,TRBJ1-1,NA,NA,TGTGCCACCGCGGGGCCCATGAACACTGAAGCTTTCTTT,CATAGPMNTEAFF
TRBV9,TRBJ1-2,TRBD1,NA,TGTGCCAGCAGCGTGGGGGGACAGGCTAACTATGGCTACACCTTC,CASSVGGQANYGYTF
TRBV29-1,TRBJ1-3,NA,NA,TGCAGCGTTGAAGATCGGGGAGCTACCCGGTCTGGAAACACCATATATTTT,CSVEDRGATRSGNTIYF
TRBV10-3,TRBJ2-7,TRBD2,few,TGTGCCATCAGTGGCAAAGGGGACTACAGCGAGCAGTACTTC,CAISGKGDYSEQYF
TRBV7-9,TRBJ2-3,NA,NA,TGTGCCAGCAGCTTACCAGGGACAGATACGCAGTATTTT,CASSLPGTDTQYF
TRBV24-1,TRBJ1-2,NA,NA,TGTGCCACCAGTGTCCAGGGGCAGATCTATGGCTACACCTTC,CATSVQGQIYGYTF
TRBV6-2/TRBV6-3,TRBJ2-7,TRBD1,NA,TGTGCCAGCAGTTTCCTCGCGGACAGGGGGCGAGAGCAGTACTTC,CASSFLADRGREQYF
TRBV4-2,TRBJ1-1,NA,NA,TGTGCCAGCAGCCCCGGCGGAGCTAAGAACACTGAAGCTTTCTTT,CASSPGGAKNTEAFF
TRBV6-5,TRBJ2-7,TRBD1,NA,TGTGCCAGCAGTTACTCGTGGGACAGGGGGGCATACGAGCAGTACTTC,CASSYSWDRGAYEQYF
TRBV27,TRBJ2-7,NA,few,TGTGCCAGCAGTTTATACCTAGCTGAGACCTACGAGCAGTACTTC,CASSLYLAETYEQYF
TRBV5-1,TRBJ1-1,TRBD1,NA,TGCGCCAGCAGCTTGAGACAGGGTACTGAAGCTTTCTTT,CASSLRQGTEAFF
TRBV24-1,TRBJ2-1,NA,NA,TGTGCCACCAGTGCCGGGGGGCATGAGCAGTTCTTC,CATSAGGHEQFF
TRBV12-3/TRBV12-4,TRBJ1-1,NA,NA,TGTGCCAGCAGTTCCGGACAGTATGAAGCTTTCTTT,CASSSGQYEAFF
TRBV27,TRBJ2-1,TRBD2,NA,TGTGCCAGCAGTGTACCGACTAGCGGGGCAAACGATGAGCAGTTCTTC,CASSVPTSGANDEQFF